This T cell receptor (beta chain) was recovered during a study of naive and memory T cell subsets (dated by TCRdb to 2015 to 2018). Regarding the study in general: The study applied an open-source, UMI-based TCR alpha and beta sequencing pipeline to sorted naive and memory peripheral blood T cell subsets. RNA was DNase-treated and reverse transcribed with TCR constant-region primers, mostly using SuperScript III. The functional CMV T cell responses agreed completely with IgG serology results.

Libraries were made using UMI-ligation and nested PCR. The beta constant-region primer consisted of an equimolar mixture of two oligonucleotides that together covered TRBC1 and TRBC2. T4 RNA ligase 1 ligated a single-stranded oligonucleotide carrying the SP2 primer and a 12-nucleotide UMI to the cDNA 3' end. The ligated cDNA went through four rounds of PCR with nested alpha and beta constant-region primers together with the SP2 primer. Incubation of the ligation reaction was carried out at 16 degrees C for about 18-25 hours. PCR2 was usually performed as a SYBR Green qPCR and halted at a preset threshold so that over-amplification would not occur. Agencourt AMPure XP magnetic beads were used for all purifications after the first. Libraries were quantified by Qubit and checked on a TapeStation, where a main peak was expected near 650 bp. Sequencing of the pooled libraries was done on an Illumina MiSeq using v2 2x251 paired-end kits, which typically yielded roughly 0.85-2 million reads per sample. Each sample was pooled at around 4.2 nM, and roughly 5-7% PhiX was included to help cluster recognition. The paper's data handling went like this. FASTQ reads processed by Demultiplexor were assigned V and J genes by Decombinator through tag matching that tolerated a single base-pair mismatch. By using UMIs, Collapsinator corrected both sequencing errors and the frequency errors caused by PCR heterogeneity. CDR3Translator translated TCRs and extracted CDR3s from the conserved cysteine to the FGXG phenylalanine, flagging non-productive sequences. Gini, Shannon entropy and inverse Simpson indices were calculated on repertoires subsampled to equal numbers of UMI-defined TCRs. Within the linear range, a power law was fitted to clonotype abundance distributions using maximum likelihood. When run on a single naive CD8 sample, MIGEC and the pipeline yielded similar UMI counts, similar unique TCR numbers and similar clonal distributions. The repertoires were searched for roughly 7,900 CMV-associated CDR3 sequences that had been compiled from VDJdb and a published dataset. TCRdb applied fastp at Q25 and MiXCR to the public reads, then kept only in-frame beta chains. Rows matching on CDR3 protein sequence are summarized as one entry with the most common DNA and genes. The V and J calls follow TCRdb's processing rather than the paper's. The sample yields fewer than 5,000 distinct CDR3 sequences; approximately 7.9% were counted once. Roughly 83% of the sample is taken by the ten largest.

This clonotype was counted only a few times. The antigen it recognizes is unknown. Nothing much larger sits one base from this clone, and base qualities are not available. From the second PCR step on, the TCR alpha and beta chain libraries were amplified in separate reactions. To determine each donor's CMV status, fresh PBMCs were stimulated overnight with CMV viral lysate, and IFNgamma production from CD4+ T cells was then assessed. Using Miltenyi beads, CD4 T cells were first positively selected, and CD8 T cells were then positively selected from the CD4-negative fraction. Cells were stained for CD3, CD4, CD8, CD45RA, CD27 and a live/dead dye and were sorted on a BD Aria II into four subsets based on CD45RA and CD27. The sorting gate for effector memory cells was CD45RA-CD27-, and the sorting gate for EMRA cells was CD45RA+CD27-. A few healthy volunteers provided blood, and each donor's sample was split into CD4 and CD8 T cells and then further divided into four differentiation subsets. Around 110 ml of peripheral blood was collected from each donor, and PBMC were isolated by Ficoll-Paque PLUS density-gradient centrifugation. Sorted cells were lysed in RLT buffer, after which RNA was extracted using a Qiagen RNeasy kit and stored at -80 degrees C.

Reading the germline V gene gives CDR1 MNHNS and CDR2 SASEGT. Trimming at the junction amounts to 4 bases on V and 8 bases on J, and the germline ends lie 14 bases apart. The CDR3 sequence holds 13 residues, the cysteine and phenylalanine included. The retained sequence is limited to the CDR3, 39 bases, with the frame set at the first base. Broader findings and caveats from the paper: The repertoire findings for the naive and memory subsets could not be validated against a ground truth, as none was available. RNA-based TCR counts may be influenced by expression changes linked to T cell activation and differentiation. TCR abundance followed a power law with an exponent that was different for naive and memory subsets but consistent across the three individuals. In both CD4 and CD8 cells, the Gini index increased while Shannon and inverse Simpson diversity decreased from naive through CM, EM and EMRA. Following error correction, more than 90% of naive TCR sequences occurred only once, which made naive abundance distributions much steeper than those of memory subsets. Single alpha or beta chain sequences, rather than paired alpha/beta receptors, were used to define clonotypes.

The source of this sequence is a human donor in good health. The receptor chain draws on TRBV6-1 and TRBJ1-2; matching of 6 bases hints at TRBD1 as the D gene. The sequenced material came from CD4+ TEMRA cells from blood. Sample cell subset or site, as interpreted from the label and publication: effector memory re-expressing CD45RA, CD45RA+ CD27-. The DNA sequence is as follows: TGTGCCAGCAGTGTACAGGGCCCGGGGGGCTACACCTTC. Its translation reads: CASSVQGPGGYTF.